This T cell receptor (beta chain) was identified during a study of tumor-infiltrating lymphocytes in primary liver carcinoma. Germline DNA was also extracted, with blood RNA taken from unsorted whole blood. Production of TCR beta cDNA used 500 ng total RNA together with a constant-region primer. Three nested multiplex PCR rounds of slightly modified ARM-PCR generated TCR beta libraries. A C-beta reverse primer was combined with TRBV1-TRBV30 forward primers in the first two PCR rounds, and each round had approximately 9 cycles. TCRdb independently ran MiXCR on the multiplex PCR reads; one entry per CDR3 protein. The sample has 300,000 to 400,000 distinct CDR3 sequences; about 61% are singletons. V lost 4 bases to trimming and J lost 10 bases, with 16 bases between them. The germline V gene has CDR1 SGHDN and CDR2 FVKESK. The length of the CDR3 is 13 residues.

The sequence came from a man in his forties with primary liver carcinoma and hepatitis B virus infection. The sample was peripheral blood. The chain has TRBV14 and TRBJ1-1; no clear D gene. In nucleotides, the CDR3 is TGTGCCAGCAGCCCTCCGACATGGTTGGTAGCTTTCTTT. It specifies CASSPPTWLVAFF.